This T cell receptor (beta chain) was captured by sequencing in a study of PD-1 blockade in classical Hodgkin lymphoma. This table comes from immunoSEQ multiplex PCR, and its TCRdb copy is limited to in-frame clones, with some not included. The table lists more than 4,500 clones, 80% to 90% of them singletons. This CDR3 spans 14 amino acids. The V gene's germline CDR1 is SGHRS and CDR2 YFSETQ. The J segment lost 4 bases and the V segment lost 7 bases, leaving 8 bases of the junction unmatched. Time point noted: newly diagnosed, previously untreated cHL patient sample. Isolated CD8+ T cells were derived from thawed PBMCs through magnetic negative selection.

Sequenced: CD8+ T cells from blood. The V and J genes are TRBV5-1 and TRBJ2-1; 7 positions agree with TRBD2. The receptor's source is a human donor with classical Hodgkin lymphoma. CDR3 DNA sequence: TGCGCCAGCGGAGAGCCTAGCGGATACAATGAGCAGTTCTTC. It specifies CASGEPSGYNEQFF.